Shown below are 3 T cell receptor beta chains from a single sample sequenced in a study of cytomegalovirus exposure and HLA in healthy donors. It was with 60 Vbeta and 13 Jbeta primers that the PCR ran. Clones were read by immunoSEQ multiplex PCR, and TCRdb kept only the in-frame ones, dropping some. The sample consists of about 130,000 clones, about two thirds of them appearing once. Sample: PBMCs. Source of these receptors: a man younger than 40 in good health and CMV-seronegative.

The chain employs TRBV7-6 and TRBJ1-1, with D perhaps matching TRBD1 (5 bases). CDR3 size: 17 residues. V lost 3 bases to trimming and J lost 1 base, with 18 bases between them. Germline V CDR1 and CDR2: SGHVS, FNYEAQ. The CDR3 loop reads CASSFAPRVQGNTEAFF. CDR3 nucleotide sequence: TGTGCCAGCAGCTTCGCACCCAGGGTTCAGGGGAACACTGAAGCTTTCTTT. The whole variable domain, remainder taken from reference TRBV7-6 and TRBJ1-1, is GAGVSQSPRYKVTKRGQDVALRCDPISGHVSLYWYRQALGQGPEFLTYFNYEAQQDKSGLPNDRFSAERPEGSISTLTIQRTEQRDSAMYRCASSFAPRVQGNTEAFFGQGTRLTVV.

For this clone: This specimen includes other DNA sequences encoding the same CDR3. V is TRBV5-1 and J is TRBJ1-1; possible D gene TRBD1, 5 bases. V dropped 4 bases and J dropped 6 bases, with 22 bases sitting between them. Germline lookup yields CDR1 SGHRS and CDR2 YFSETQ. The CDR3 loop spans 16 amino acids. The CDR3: CASSKLGGDGASEAFF. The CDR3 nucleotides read TGCGCCAGCAGCAAACTGGGGGGGGACGGGGCGTCTGAAGCTTTCTTT.

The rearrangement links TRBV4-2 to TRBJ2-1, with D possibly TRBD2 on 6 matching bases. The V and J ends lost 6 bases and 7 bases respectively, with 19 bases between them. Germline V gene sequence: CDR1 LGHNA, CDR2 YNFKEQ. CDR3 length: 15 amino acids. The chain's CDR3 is CASSGKTSEVNEQFF. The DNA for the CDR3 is TGTGCCAGCAGTGGCAAGACTAGTGAAGTGAATGAGCAGTTCTTC.